The 21 T cell receptor beta chains below were found in one sample sequenced in a study of T cell responses to AZD1222 COVID-19 vaccine. TCRdb keeps only in-frame clones here, not all; method: immunoSEQ multiplex PCR. The repertoire includes about 190,000 clones, 90% to 95% of them detected once, and roughly 9.2% sits in the top ten. This specimen consisted of peripheral blood, obtained on day 0 of AZD1222 vaccination. The source is an adult in good health.

The gene calls are TRBV5-1 and TRBJ2-5, with D perhaps being TRBD1 or TRBD2 (5 bases each). The germline V and J ends were trimmed by 5 bases and 4 bases, with 15 bases remaining between them. CDR3 size: 14 residues. Germline CDR1 is SGHRS and CDR2 is YFSETQ. The CDR3 nucleotides read TGCGCCAGCAGTTCCTCGCCGGGGCTAGAGACCCAGTACTTC. Its protein product is CASSSSPGLETQYF.

The chain combines TRBV4-3 with TRBJ2-3; the D is unclear. V shed 0 bases and J shed 4 bases, with 2 bases lying between them. CDR1 is LGHNA and CDR2 is YSLEER in the germline V gene. The CDR3 totals 12 residues. CDR3 amino acids: CASSQEADTQYF. The CDR3 bases are TGCGCCAGCAGCCAAGAGGCAGATACGCAGTATTTT.

The chain is built from TRBV11-3 and TRBJ1-1; no firm D call. Germline V gene data show CDR1 as SGHNT and CDR2 as YENEEA. The CDR3 is 13 residues long. V lost 1 base, J lost 3 bases, and 6 bases lay in between. DNA of the CDR3: TGTGCCAGCAGCTTAGTTTGGGACACTGAAGCTTTCTTT. Translation gives CASSLVWDTEAFF.

The V and J genes are TRBV12-5 and TRBJ2-1; D is perhaps TRBD1 or TRBD2 (5 bases each). The V gene's germline CDR1 is LGHNT and CDR2 FRNRAP. Trimming removed 8 bases at V and 4 bases at J, with 18 bases between. This CDR3 has 15 residues. CDR3 in amino acids: CASSRDGGRYNEQFF. The CDR3 region has the DNA TGTGCTAGTAGCAGAGATGGGGGTAGGTACAATGAGCAGTTCTTC.

As to this clone: One junction end does not reproduce the germline sequence, and a read error may be involved. This chain joins TRBV7-7 and TRBJ2-7; 7 bases are shared with TRBD1. The CDR3 has 15 amino acids. The V gene's germline CDR1 is SSHAT and CDR2 FNYEAQ (reference sequence). CDR3 DNA: TGTGCTAGCAGCTTGTTAGGGGGCCTCTCCTACGAGCAGTACTTC. Residues: CASSLLGGLSYEQYF.

This sequence joins TRBV5-1 and TRBJ2-1; 15 bases match TRBD2. The CDR3 is 18 residues long. Germline V gene sequence: CDR1 SGHRS, CDR2 YFSETQ. Trimming cost V 3 bases and J 4 bases; bases outside gene matches: 8. The CDR3 DNA is TGCGCCAGCAGCTGGGGGGGACTAGCGGGAGGAGGGTACAATGAGCAGTTCTTC. Protein product: CASSWGGLAGGGYNEQFF.

The chain employs TRBV4-1 and TRBJ1-6, with D perhaps matching TRBD1 (5 bases). Germline CDR1 and CDR2: MGHRA and YSYEKL. The V gene lost 7 bases and the J gene lost 6 bases, with 13 bases spanning the gap. The CDR3 is 14 residues long. The chain's CDR3 is CASTPLGVNSPLHF. For the CDR3, the DNA is TGCGCCAGCACCCCTCTGGGGGTTAATTCACCCCTCCACTTT.

The rearrangement links TRBV30 to TRBJ2-7, with D unclear. CDR1 is GTSNPN and CDR2 is SVGIG in the germline V gene (reference sequence). Deletions cut 1 base from V and 1 base from J, with 5 bases between. The CDR3 totals 12 residues. This CDR3 reads CAWSEQSYEQYF. DNA for the CDR3: TGTGCCTGGAGTGAACAGTCCTACGAGCAGTACTTC. Looking up the rest from reference TRBV30 and TRBJ2-7 gives the full variable domain: SQTIHQWPATLVQPVGSPLSLECTVEGTSNPNLYWYRQAAGRGLQLLFYSVGIGQISSEVPQNLSASRPQDRQFILSSKKLLLSDSGFYLCAWSEQSYEQYFGPGTRLTVT.

V gene TRBV7-9 combines with J gene TRBJ2-1; the match to TRBD2 covers 11 bases. Losses at the gene ends were 2 bases for V and 6 bases for J; bases not matched to a gene: 3. This CDR3 has 15 amino acids. From germline, CDR1 is SEHNR and CDR2 FQNEAQ (reference sequence). CDR3 in amino acids: CASSLTSGSLNEQFF. CDR3 nucleotides: TGTGCCAGCAGCTTAACTAGCGGGAGCCTCAATGAGCAGTTCTTC.

The chain has TRBV5-6 and TRBJ1-2; D remains ambiguous. V lost 0 bases to trimming and J lost 1 base, with 13 bases between them. CDR3 size: 16 residues. Germline lookup yields CDR1 SGHDT and CDR2 YYEEEE. CDR3 region: CASSLAPSYYNYGYTF. The CDR3 nucleotides read TGTGCCAGCAGCTTGGCGCCTTCCTATTATAACTATGGCTACACCTTC.

This clone was found once. The chain uses TRBV21-1 and TRBJ1-4; the table's D call, TRBD1, was not checked against the DNA. TRBV21-1 is recorded as a pseudogene. The CDR3 length is 21 residues. CDR3 sequence: CASSKAPHPPLGGQLNEKLFF. The CDR3 DNA reads TGTGCCAGCAGCAAAGCTCCCCATCCGCCCCTCGGCGGACAGCTTAATGAAAAACTGTTTTTT.

This clone appeared a single time. This CDR3 is CASRGAGPTGELFF. Here the CDR3 DNA reads TGCGCCAGCAGGGGCGCGGGTCCCACCGGGGAGCTGTTTTTT. The chain couples TRBV4-3 to TRBJ2-2, with a possible D match to TRBD2 (5 bases). This CDR3 is built from 14 residues. Per the germline V gene, CDR1 is LGHNA and CDR2 is YSLEER. The V end was cut by 6 bases, the J end by 4 bases, with 12 bases between.

The genes are TRBV24-1 and TRBJ2-1, with D possibly matching TRBD1 (6 bases). The CDR3 totals 16 residues. The V end was cut by 4 bases, the J end by 0 bases, with 12 bases between. Germline assignment: CDR1 KGHDR and CDR2 SFDVKD. The chain's CDR3 is CATSDRDKSSYNEQFF. The CDR3 coding sequence is TGTGCCACCAGTGACAGGGACAAAAGCTCCTACAATGAGCAGTTCTTC.

The chain uses TRBV3-1 (or the pseudogene TRBV3-2) and TRBJ1-1; TRBD1 is a possible D gene (6 bases). From germline, CDR1 is LGHDT and CDR2 YNNKEL (reference sequence). The CDR3 runs to 13 residues. V lost 1 base to trimming and J lost 10 bases, with 13 bases between them. As DNA, the CDR3 is TGTGCCAGCAGCCAAGCAGGGGTCGGGGGAGCTTTCTTT. It specifies CASSQAGVGGAFF.

The V call is TRBV27, the J call TRBJ1-3; unclear D gene. The CDR3 sequence is 13 residues long. Germline values: CDR1 MNHEY, CDR2 SMNVEV (reference sequence). V lost 3 bases and J lost 1, with 4 bases in between. The CDR3 sequence: CASSFSSGNTIYF. The CDR3 coding sequence is TGTGCCAGCAGTTTTTCGTCTGGAAACACCATATATTTT.

The J gene is TRBJ1-4, the V gene TRBV19, with D unclear. CDR3 length: 18 amino acids. Trimming took off 4 bases at V and 3 bases at J, with 21 bases between the two ends. CDR1 is LNHDA, CDR2 SQIVND, per germline (reference sequence). The CDR3 sequence: CASSTVQLSWNPNEKLFF. CDR3 bases: TGTGCCAGTAGTACCGTCCAGCTTTCATGGAACCCTAATGAAAAACTGTTTTTT.

This rearrangement joins TRBV10-1 to TRBJ2-3; D possibly corresponds to TRBD1 (5 bases). CDR1 is WNHNN, CDR2 SYGVQD, per germline (reference sequence). V was cut by 4 bases and J by 4 bases, with 6 bases left in between. This CDR3 is built from 12 residues. CDR3 DNA sequence: TGCGCCAGCAGTGCCAGGGCAGATACGCAGTATTTT. Translation gives CASSARADTQYF.

The chain joins TRBV28 to TRBJ1-1; D not resolved. The CDR3 runs to 12 residues. V dropped 4 bases and J dropped 6 bases, with 9 bases sitting between them. Germline CDR1 and CDR2: MDHEN and SYDVKM. The CDR3 reads CASSSTWAEAFF. The CDR3 DNA reads TGTGCCAGCAGTTCGACTTGGGCTGAAGCTTTCTTT.

The rearrangement joins TRBV9 to TRBJ2-5; no clear D. The CDR3 contains 12 residues. Between the trimmed V and J ends, which lost 0 bases and 5 bases, there was a span of 5 bases. CDR1 is SGDLS, CDR2 YYNGEE, per germline. The CDR3 DNA is TGTGCCAGCAGCGTAGATTTTGAGACCCAGTACTTC. This codes for CASSVDFETQYF.

The chain has TRBV4-3 and TRBJ2-1; D may be TRBD2 (6 bases). V lost 4 bases, J lost 0 bases, and 16 bases lay in between. The CDR3 runs 17 residues. The germline V gene has CDR1 LGHNA and CDR2 YSLEER. The CDR3 DNA sequence: TGCGCCAGCAGCCGTGTTTCGCGGGGCAGCTCCTACAATGAGCAGTTCTTC. It translates to CASSRVSRGSSYNEQFF.

The chain recombines TRBV2 with TRBJ1-2; D ambiguous. Per germline, CDR1 SNHLY and CDR2 FYNNEI. The CDR3 spans 14 residues. Trimming stripped 3 bases from V and 5 bases from J, with 13 bases between. CDR3 loop: CASSDPGRTYGYTF. Here the CDR3 DNA reads TGTGCCAGCAGTGACCCAGGCCGGACGTATGGCTACACCTTC.